The subject of this entry is one TCR beta chain. The CDR3 extends over 15 amino acids. Trimming removed 1 base at V and 3 bases at J, with 13 bases between. CDR1 and CDR2 (germline): GTSNPN, SVGIG (reference sequence). The data originate from a study of Ad26.COV2.S vaccination and SARS-CoV-2 variants. About the study: Ad26.COV2.S arm of COV1001 included the donor. Dosing was one shot or two shots 56 days apart.

This table comes from immunoSEQ multiplex PCR, and its TCRdb copy is limited to in-frame clones, with some not included. The repertoire holds fewer than 800,000 clones, roughly 90% seen once, with about 1.5% in the top ten. Documented treatment: 15 to 20 received Ad26.COV2.S at low or high dose, single or two shots; several received placebo; per-sample allocation not given. Repertoires come from day 63 after the first vaccine or placebo injection. Material: peripheral blood, obtained in a trial of Ad26.COV2.S vaccine versus placebo. The J gene is TRBJ2-1, the V gene TRBV30; possible D gene TRBD2, 6 bases. This clonotype was obtained from a person between 18 and 59 years old who received the Ad26.COV2.S COVID-19 vaccine or a placebo. CDR3 nucleotide sequence: TGTGCCTGGAGTGGTCGTCGGGGGAGCTACAATGAGCAGTTCTTC. Amino acids: CAWSGRRGSYNEQFF.